One and the same sample provided the 29 T cell receptor beta chains below, sequenced in a study of cytomegalovirus exposure and HLA in healthy donors. Vbeta (60) and Jbeta (13) primers were used in the PCR. Libraries were prepared by immunoSEQ multiplex PCR; TCRdb keeps only in-frame clonotypes and omits some of them. The repertoire holds approximately 99,000 clones, roughly 73% seen once, with less than 4% in the top ten. The specimen was PBMCs. All receptors come from a man aged 35-49 years in good health and CMV-seronegative.

This clone has only a few counts. V gene TRBV4-2 combines with J gene TRBJ2-7, with TRBD2 matching 11 bases. Trimming removed 1 base from V and 2 bases from J; junction bases left unmatched: 1. CDR3 length: 15 amino acids. Germline loops: CDR1 LGHNA, CDR2 YNFKEQ. CDR3: CASSQGLAGTYEQYF. CDR3 nucleotides: TGTGCCAGCAGCCAAGGACTAGCGGGGACCTACGAGCAGTACTTC.

V gene TRBV6-5 combines with J gene TRBJ1-1, with D tentatively TRBD1 (6 bases). V was clipped by 5 bases and J by 5 bases, with 15 bases between them. Germline CDR1 is MNHEY and CDR2 is SVGAGI. The CDR3 has 14 amino acids. CDR3 amino acids: CASSMWGGATEAFF. The CDR3 DNA sequence: TGTGCCAGCAGTATGTGGGGGGGGGCGACTGAAGCTTTCTTT.

The chain is built from TRBV7-2 and TRBJ1-2; D call uncertain. The CDR3 spans 12 residues. Per the germline V gene, CDR1 is SGHTA and CDR2 is FQGNSA. V was trimmed by 8 bases and J by 4 bases, leaving 11 bases between them. The CDR3 region is CASSRELYGYTF. The CDR3 nucleotides are TGTGCCAGCTCTCGGGAGCTCTATGGCTACACCTTC.

This clone has only one observation. V gene TRBV4-2 combines with J gene TRBJ2-7, with TRBD1 matching over 12 bases. CDR3 length: 14 amino acids. CDR1 is LGHNA, CDR2 YNFKEQ, per germline. J lost 7 bases, V lost 4 bases, and 5 bases had no gene match. For the CDR3, the DNA is TGTGCCAGCAGCCGGGGACAGGGGGCTGGTGAGCAGTACTTC. Protein: CASSRGQGAGEQYF.

This clone was counted a few times. J is TRBJ2-2 and V is TRBV9, with D maybe TRBD1 (6 bases). V was clipped by 0 bases and J by 6 bases, with 9 bases between them. Germline V gene sequence: CDR1 SGDLS, CDR2 YYNGEE. The length of the CDR3 is 14 residues. CDR3 loop: CASSVGGPAGELFF. The CDR3, as DNA: TGTGCCAGCAGCGTAGGGGGGCCGGCCGGGGAGCTGTTTTTT.

This chain connects TRBV2 to TRBJ2-1; TRBD2 matches 8 bases. Germline V gives CDR1 SNHLY, CDR2 FYNNEI. J was trimmed by 9 bases and V by 6 bases; bases with no gene match: 16. The CDR3 totals 16 residues. CDR3 protein: CASRAESGGFISEQFF. CDR3 in DNA: TGTGCCAGCAGGGCCGAAAGCGGGGGCTTTATTAGTGAGCAGTTCTTC. Together with reference TRBV2 and TRBJ2-1, the CDR3 gives the full variable domain: EPEVTQTPSHQVTQMGQEVILRCVPISNHLYFYWYRQILGQKVEFLVSFYNNEISEKSEIFDDQFSVERPDGSNFTLKIRSTKLEDSAMYFCASRAESGGFISEQFFGPGTRLTVL.

V usage is TRBV2 and J usage is TRBJ2-5, with D maybe TRBD1 (6 bases). V was trimmed by 6 bases and J by 1 base, leaving 12 bases between them. The length of the CDR3 is 14 residues. The germline V gene has CDR1 SNHLY and CDR2 FYNNEI. The chain's CDR3 is CASRMTGGQETQYF. The CDR3, as DNA: TGTGCCAGCAGGATGACAGGTGGCCAAGAGACCCAGTACTTC.

The chain uses TRBV4-2 and TRBJ2-7, with unresolved D. CDR1 is LGHNA, CDR2 YNFKEQ, per germline. V shed 4 bases and J shed 6 bases, with 13 bases lying between them. CDR3 size: 13 residues. The CDR3 protein is CASSLHPVSEQYF. The CDR3 DNA sequence: TGTGCCAGCAGCCTCCACCCGGTAAGCGAGCAGTACTTC.

The gene calls are TRBV7-9 and TRBJ2-7; D remains ambiguous. Trimming pared 4 bases from V and 2 bases from J, leaving 3 bases between. The length of the CDR3 is 11 residues. Germline V gene sequence: CDR1 SEHNR, CDR2 FQNEAQ (reference sequence). The CDR3: CASSSTYEQYF. CDR3 nucleotides: TGTGCCAGCAGCTCCACCTACGAGCAGTACTTC.

About this clone: Distinct nucleotide sequences in the sample also encode this CDR3. This chain connects TRBV7-2 to TRBJ1-2; D is unclear. Germline loops: CDR1 SGHTA, CDR2 FQGNSA. CDR3 size: 14 residues. V lost 3 bases and J lost 6, with 14 bases in between. Here the CDR3 reads CASSLSSREDGYTF. CDR3 nucleotide sequence: TGTGCCAGCAGCTTGTCCTCTAGGGAGGATGGCTACACCTTC.

The gene calls are TRBV4-3 and TRBJ2-3, with a weak D call TRBD1 (6 bases). V shed 3 bases and J shed 0 bases, with 7 bases lying between them. This CDR3 spans 14 amino acids. The germline CDR1 and CDR2 sequences are LGHNA and YSLEER. The CDR3 here is CASSHTGSTDTQYF. CDR3 DNA sequence: TGCGCCAGCAGCCATACAGGGAGCACAGATACGCAGTATTTT.

This clone was counted a few times. This chain links TRBV6-6 with TRBJ2-5, with 14 nucleotides matching TRBD2. The germline V gene has CDR1 MNHNY and CDR2 SVGAGI (reference sequence). V was clipped by 8 bases and J by 5 bases; unmatched bases: 4. The CDR3 is made up of 14 amino acids. CDR3 coding DNA: TGTGCCAGCGGTAGGACTAGCGGGGGGGAGACCCAGTACTTC. Translation: CASGRTSGGETQYF.

The rearrangement uses TRBV13 and TRBJ2-5; tentative D call: TRBD1 (6 bases). Trimming left V 4 bases short and J 1 base short, with 13 bases between. The germline CDR1 and CDR2 sequences are PRHDT and FYEKMQ (reference sequence). The CDR3 is 15 amino acids. CDR3 residues: CASSSPQGSQETQYF. In nucleotides, the CDR3 is TGTGCCAGCAGCTCACCACAGGGCTCCCAAGAGACCCAGTACTTC. The whole variable domain, remainder taken from reference TRBV13 and TRBJ2-5, is AAGVIQSPRHLIKEKRETATLKCYPIPRHDTVYWYQQGPGQDPQFLISFYEKMQSDKGSIPDRFSAQQFSDYHSELNMSSLELGDSALYFCASSSPQGSQETQYFGPGTRLLVL.

This clone was seen only a few times. Here the CDR3 omits its conserved ending phenylalanine or tryptophan, so a read error is the likely source. The limits of the CDR3 on the DNA are not certain, so only TCRdb's listed CDR3 is given. The chain has TRBV13 and TRBJ1-1; TRBD1, the D gene given by the table, was not confirmed from the DNA. From germline, CDR1 is PRHDT and CDR2 FYEKMQ (reference sequence). 16 amino acids form the CDR3, both terminal residues included. The CDR3 loop reads CASKVMANPFDTEALV.

This clone was seen more than once but under ten times. The chain joins TRBV11-2 to TRBJ2-3; 8 positions match TRBD2. With 5 bases clipped from V and 1 base from J, the junction kept 14 bases outside the gene matches. CDR1 is SGHAT, CDR2 FQNNGV, per germline. The CDR3 has 18 residues. Here the CDR3 reads CASSIPTSRGGRTDTQYF. The CDR3 DNA sequence: TGTGCCAGCAGCATACCCACATCCCGGGGGGGCCGCACAGATACGCAGTATTTT.

This clone was recorded only once. The rearrangement uses TRBV19 and TRBJ1-1, with 8 nucleotides matching TRBD1. Germline loops: CDR1 LNHDA, CDR2 SQIVND (reference sequence). The CDR3 covers 16 residues. V dropped 3 bases and J dropped 3; count of bases not matched to a gene: 9. The CDR3: CASSIGQGWKDTEAFF. DNA for the CDR3: TGTGCCAGTAGTATCGGACAGGGATGGAAGGACACTGAAGCTTTCTTT.

This rearrangement joins TRBV19 to TRBJ2-7; TRBD2 might be the D (6 bases). Germline-derived CDR1 and CDR2 are LNHDA and SQIVND (reference sequence). Trimming shortened V by 3 bases and J by 2 bases, and 8 bases separated the two germline ends. CDR3 size: 13 residues. The DNA for the CDR3 is TGTGCCAGTAGTATGGGAGGAGCCTACGAGCAGTACTTC. Translating it yields CASSMGGAYEQYF.

V usage is TRBV19 and J usage is TRBJ1-1; D unresolved. This CDR3 has 15 residues. The ends were cut back, 7 bases at V and 3 bases at J, with 18 bases in the middle. In germline, CDR1 is LNHDA, CDR2 SQIVND (reference sequence). In nucleotides, the CDR3 is TGTGCCAGTAATAATTATACACGGCAGGACACTGAAGCTTTCTTT. This gives the protein CASNNYTRQDTEAFF.

The chain is built from TRBV11-2 and TRBJ1-1, with 10 bases that match TRBD1. Per germline, CDR1 SGHAT and CDR2 FQNNGV. V trimming: 6 bases; J trimming: 6 bases; junction bases outside the gene matches: 16. The CDR3 extends over 17 amino acids. In DNA form, the CDR3 reads TGTGCCAGCAGACCCTCGGGACAGGGGTACTTAGACGCTGAAGCTTTCTTT. Translation: CASRPSGQGYLDAEAFF.

This rearrangement joins TRBV6-1 to TRBJ2-7; D gene uncertain. V was clipped by 1 base and J by 3 bases, with 4 bases between them. CDR3 size: 12 residues. Germline V lookup: CDR1 MNHNS, CDR2 SASEGT. As DNA, the CDR3 is TGTGCCAGCAGTGAAGTCCTCTACGAGCAGTACTTC. This encodes CASSEVLYEQYF.

The table lists this clone with a few counts. This chain joins TRBV5-4 and TRBJ1-1; 8 nucleotides align to TRBD1. This CDR3 has 17 residues. Germline CDR1 is SGHNT and CDR2 is YYREEE (reference sequence). V shed 4 bases and J 4 bases; nucleotides not matched to a gene: 15. CDR3 coding DNA: TGTGCCAGCAGCAGGGGACAGGAGGTTCAACTAAGCACTGAAGCTTTCTTT. The encoded protein is CASSRGQEVQLSTEAFF.

Here the CDR3 reads CASSYPLTLDRGNTPQHF. The CDR3 nucleotides are TGTGCCAGCAGTTACCCCCTCACCTTGGACAGGGGAAATACGCCCCAGCATTTT. This chain uses TRBV6-7 with TRBJ1-5, with TRBD1 identical over 9 bases. TRBV6-7 is sorted into the ORF group, with uncertain function. This CDR3 comprises 18 residues. The ends lost 2 bases at V and 9 bases at J; junction bases unmatched: 17.

This chain joins TRBV6-1 and TRBJ2-5; D unclear. Germline CDR1 and CDR2: MNHNS and SASEGT. The ends were cut back, 1 base at V and 5 bases at J, with 14 bases in the middle. There are 15 residues in the CDR3. The CDR3 spells CASSEVRNPGETQYF. The DNA of the CDR3 is TGTGCCAGCAGTGAAGTGAGGAACCCCGGGGAGACCCAGTACTTC.

The chain couples TRBV11-2 to TRBJ1-1, with D unclear. This CDR3 has 14 amino acids. Germline V gives CDR1 SGHAT, CDR2 FQNNGV. Trimming left V 3 bases short and J 1 base short, with 9 bases between. CDR3 DNA sequence: TGTGCCAGCAGCTTTGGCAGTACGAACACTGAAGCTTTCTTT. It encodes CASSFGSTNTEAFF.

This clone has just a few counts. The chain couples TRBV5-1 to TRBJ2-1, with 8 bases that match TRBD1. This CDR3 is 16 amino acids long. With V trimmed by 4 bases and J by 4 bases, 10 bases remained unmatched. Germline V gene lookup returns CDR1 SGHRS and CDR2 YFSETQ. The CDR3 sequence is CASSPNPGQAYNEQFF. Written as DNA, the CDR3 is TGCGCCAGCAGCCCTAATCCGGGACAGGCATACAATGAGCAGTTCTTC.

The chain couples TRBV14 to TRBJ2-7, with D possibly being TRBD2 (6 bases). CDR3 length: 14 amino acids. V lost 1 base and J 5 bases, leaving 12 bases between the germline ends. Per the germline V gene, CDR1 is SGHDN and CDR2 is FVKESK. CDR3 in amino acids: CASSQAGGVNEQYF. Written as DNA, the CDR3 is TGTGCCAGCAGCCAAGCCGGCGGGGTCAACGAGCAGTACTTC.

The chain has TRBV29-1 and TRBJ2-3, with 16 bases matching TRBD2. This CDR3 has 16 residues. Germline V gives CDR1 SQVTM, CDR2 ANQGSEA. J lost 5 bases, V lost 6 bases, and 8 bases had no gene match. The CDR3 region has the DNA TGCAGCGTATCCGGGACTAGCGGGGGGGCCGTAGATACGCAGTATTTT. It is translated as CSVSGTSGGAVDTQYF.

CDR3 bases: TGTGCCAGCAGCCCTGAGGATCTGAACTATGGCTACACCTTC. This gives the protein CASSPEDLNYGYTF. V and J are TRBV9 and TRBJ1-2, with D unresolved. Germline V gene lookup returns CDR1 SGDLS and CDR2 YYNGEE. Trimming cost V 4 bases and J 2 bases, with 12 bases left between them. This CDR3 comprises 14 residues. Together with reference TRBV9 and TRBJ1-2, the CDR3 gives the full variable domain: DSGVTQTPKHLITATGQRVTLRCSPRSGDLSVYWYQQSLDQGLQFLIQYYNGEERAKGNILERFSAQQFPDLHSELNLSSLELGDSALYFCASSPEDLNYGYTFGSGTRLTVV.

The genes are TRBV10-3 and TRBJ2-7; D gene unclear. Per germline, CDR1 ENHRY and CDR2 SYGVKD. The CDR3 is made up of 14 amino acids. V gave up 0 bases and J gave up 4 bases, with 10 bases separating them. CDR3 bases: TGTGCCATCAGTGAGTCACGCCACTTATACGAGCAGTACTTC. As protein: CAISESRHLYEQYF.